Each of the 15 T cell receptor beta chains below was sequenced from the same sample in a study of long-term antiretroviral therapy in people with HIV. They ran version v3.0 of the immunoSEQ assay at survey level. Sequenced by immunoSEQ multiplex PCR; TCRdb stores in-frame clones only, minus some. The repertoire has roughly 21,000 clones, roughly 80% of them found once; the top ten carry around 6%. Sequencing was performed on unsorted PBMCs, taken 0.2 years after starting antiretroviral therapy. These receptor sequences come from a young woman with HIV.

The rearrangement joins TRBV30 to TRBJ1-6, with 7 bases lining up with TRBD1. This CDR3 comprises 20 residues. The J segment lost 0 bases and the V segment lost 5 bases, leaving 19 bases of the junction unmatched. In germline, CDR1 is GTSNPN, CDR2 SVGIG (reference sequence). Here the CDR3 reads CAWVDGRGQQGSSYNSPLHF. For the CDR3, the DNA is TGTGCCTGGGTGGACGGAAGGGGACAGCAAGGAAGCTCCTATAATTCACCCCTCCACTTT. Drawing the rest from reference TRBV30 and TRBJ1-6, the complete variable domain is SQTIHQWPATLVQPVGSPLSLECTVEGTSNPNLYWYRQAAGRGLQLLFYSVGIGQISSEVPQNLSASRPQDRQFILSSKKLLLSDSGFYLCAWVDGRGQQGSSYNSPLHFGNGTRLTVT.

The chain uses TRBV5-1 and TRBJ2-3; D is unresolved. The CDR3 runs to 13 residues. The germline gives CDR1 SGHRS, CDR2 YFSETQ. Trimming removed 2 bases at V and 3 bases at J, with 7 bases between. CDR3 loop: CASSFQLTDTQYF. CDR3 coding DNA: TGCGCCAGCAGCTTCCAACTGACAGATACGCAGTATTTT.

This clone was observed once. The chain couples TRBV11-3 to TRBJ2-1; tentatively, D is TRBD2 (6 bases). Germline CDR1 and CDR2: SGHNT and YENEEA. V was shortened by 2 bases and J by 5 bases, with 10 bases between the two germline ends. The CDR3 totals 14 residues. The CDR3 spells CASSLSGPDNEQFF. The CDR3 DNA sequence: TGTGCCAGCAGCTTAAGCGGGCCGGACAATGAGCAGTTCTTC.

The chain employs TRBV21-1 and TRBJ2-7; the table calls TRBD2, which could not be checked here. TRBV21-1 counts as a pseudogene. The CDR3 is made up of 12 amino acids. The CDR3 spells CARSWEGYEQYV. CDR3 coding DNA: TGTGCCAGATCGTGGGAGGGCTACGAGCAGTACGTC.

The V gene is TRBV19, the J gene TRBJ1-1; no definite D call. The CDR3 covers 15 residues. The V gene lost 7 bases and the J gene lost 1 base, with 16 bases spanning the gap. Germline V gene sequence: CDR1 LNHDA, CDR2 SQIVND (reference sequence). The DNA for the CDR3 is TGTGCCAGTACCCGACGTGGAAGTACGAACACTGAAGCTTTCTTT. Translated, it gives CASTRRGSTNTEAFF.

This chain links TRBV5-6 with TRBJ1-2; D is ambiguous. Germline CDR1 reads SGHDT; CDR2 reads YYEEEE. The CDR3 covers 16 residues. Trimming took 0 bases from V and 6 from J, leaving 18 bases between them. The CDR3 coding sequence is TGTGCCAGCAGCTTGGGTTCCCCAGGTCTGGTAAATGGCTACACCTTC. Its protein product is CASSLGSPGLVNGYTF.

The chain joins TRBV28 to TRBJ1-2, with D hard to call. The CDR3 contains 11 residues. Per germline, CDR1 MDHEN and CDR2 SYDVKM. V was pared by 6 bases and J by 1 base, with 3 bases between. CDR3 amino acids: CASSRNYGYTF. The DNA for the CDR3 is TGTGCCAGCAGCCGTAACTATGGCTACACCTTC.

This clone has a handful of counts. This sequence joins TRBV11-2 and TRBJ1-1, with D maybe TRBD1 (5 bases). Trimming cost V 0 bases and J 4 bases, with 12 bases left between them. The CDR3 is made up of 15 amino acids. Germline-derived CDR1 and CDR2 are SGHAT and FQNNGV. Here the CDR3 reads CASSLELRGPTEAFF. Here the CDR3 DNA reads TGTGCCAGCAGCTTAGAACTCCGGGGACCCACTGAAGCTTTCTTT.

The chain combines TRBV7-9 with TRBJ2-1, with D possibly matching TRBD1 (5 bases). Germline V gene sequence: CDR1 SEHNR, CDR2 FQNEAQ (reference sequence). This CDR3 has 13 residues. V was clipped by 6 bases and J by 3 bases, with 9 bases between them. In nucleotides, the CDR3 is TGTGCCAGCAGTTTACAGGACTACAATGAGCAGTTCTTC. Translated, it gives CASSLQDYNEQFF.

The chain is built from TRBV5-5 and TRBJ1-2; D unresolved. Germline values: CDR1 SGHKS, CDR2 YYEKEE (reference sequence). This CDR3 is 15 amino acids long. V lost 0 bases and J lost 5, with 14 bases in between. CDR3 in amino acids: CASSLVFSGGYGYTF. CDR3 DNA: TGTGCCAGCAGCTTGGTTTTTTCTGGAGGGTATGGCTACACCTTC.

V is TRBV7-6 and J is TRBJ2-3; D is possibly TRBD1 (5 bases). The germline gives CDR1 SGHVS, CDR2 FNYEAQ. V was pared by 4 bases and J by 2 bases, with 10 bases between. The CDR3 covers 14 residues. The CDR3 region has the DNA TGTGCCAGCAGCTATATAGGGGTCACAGATACGCAGTATTTT. Translation gives CASSYIGVTDTQYF. Full variable domain (remainder filled in from reference TRBV7-6 and TRBJ2-3): GAGVSQSPRYKVTKRGQDVALRCDPISGHVSLYWYRQALGQGPEFLTYFNYEAQQDKSGLPNDRFSAERPEGSISTLTIQRTEQRDSAMYRCASSYIGVTDTQYFGPGTRLTVL.

This clone has a single count. The V and J genes are TRBV18 and TRBJ1-1; the D is unclear. Germline CDR1 and CDR2: KGHSH and LQKENI. Trimming pared 2 bases from V and 1 base from J, leaving 5 bases between. This CDR3 has 13 residues. DNA of the CDR3: TGTGCCAGCTCACCATCCCAGAACACTGAAGCTTTCTTT. Its translation: CASSPSQNTEAFF.

V gene TRBV27 combines with J gene TRBJ1-1; 11 positions match TRBD1. The germline V gene encodes CDR1 MNHEY and CDR2 SMNVEV (reference sequence). The J segment lost 4 bases and the V segment lost 5 bases, leaving 9 bases of the junction unmatched. There are 16 residues in the CDR3. CDR3 nucleotide sequence: TGTGCCAGCAGTCCCCGGACAGGGGGCTTGGGCACTGAAGCTTTCTTT. Its translation: CASSPRTGGLGTEAFF.

This clone has a handful of counts. The J gene is TRBJ2-7, the V gene TRBV21-1. TRBV21-1 is noted as a pseudogene. This CDR3 is built from 14 residues. The CDR3 reads CASSASGASYEQYV. CDR3 DNA: TGTGCCAGCAGCGCATCCGGGGCATCCTACGAGCAGTACGTC.

The rearrangement links TRBV6-7 to TRBJ2-7; perhaps TRBD1 as D (6 bases). TRBV6-7 is reported as an ORF; its role is uncertain. Trimming stripped 6 bases from V and 6 bases from J, with 15 bases between. The CDR3 has 13 amino acids. The CDR3 sequence is CASSYVLRGEQYV. CDR3 nucleotide sequence: TGTGCCAGCAGCTACGTACTCAGGGGCGAGCAGTACGTC.